The 27 T cell receptor beta chains below all came from one sample that was sequenced in a study of response to subunit inactivated influenza vaccine. From the RT-PCR reads, TCRdb called clonotypes with MiXCR, one entry per CDR3 protein. The sample carries 500,000 to 600,000 distinct CDR3 sequences, 7.5% to 8.5% recorded once. This material consisted of PBMCs from blood, taken about 23 months after vaccination. These receptors were taken from a man between 50 and 75 years old who received an inactivated influenza vaccine.

The chain combines TRBV5-6 with TRBJ2-5, with 12 bases that match TRBD1. The germline CDR1 and CDR2 sequences are SGHDT and YYEEEE. The trim removed 0 bases at V and 7 bases at J, leaving 4 bases unmatched. The CDR3 has 15 residues. The CDR3: CASSLGDRGPGTQYF. The CDR3 DNA sequence: TGTGCCAGCAGCTTGGGGGACAGGGGGCCCGGGACCCAGTACTTC.

This clonotype occurred many times. The gene calls are TRBV12-3 or TRBV12-4 and TRBJ2-2; TRBD1 is a possible D gene (5 bases). The CDR3 loop spans 11 amino acids. Trimming cost V 6 bases and J 6 bases, with 5 bases left between them. CDR3 amino acids: CASRTAGELFF. CDR3 DNA: TGTGCCAGCAGGACAGCCGGGGAGCTGTTTTTT.

This clonotype was recorded at least ten times. This rearrangement joins TRBV4-3 to TRBJ1-3, with TRBD1 identical over 9 bases. Germline V gives CDR1 LGHNA, CDR2 YSLEER. J was trimmed by 2 bases and V by 2 bases; bases with no gene match: 7. The CDR3 contains 17 residues. CDR3 sequence: CASSQYEGQGPGNTIYF. The CDR3 DNA sequence: TGCGCCAGCAGCCAATATGAGGGACAGGGCCCTGGAAACACCATATATTTT.

This clonotype was recorded a few times. The rearrangement uses TRBV10-3 and TRBJ2-3; maybe TRBD1 (5 bases). Germline CDR1 reads ENHRY; CDR2 reads SYGVKD. CDR3 size: 14 residues. The V gene lost 2 bases and the J gene lost 7 bases, with 13 bases spanning the gap. This CDR3 reads CAISEPGAFNTQYF. For the CDR3, the DNA is TGTGCCATCAGTGAGCCTGGGGCCTTTAATACGCAGTATTTT.

Ten or more counts support this clonotype. The chain joins TRBV28 to TRBJ1-3; D is undetermined. The V and J ends lost 2 bases and 0 bases respectively, with 14 bases between them. Germline CDR1 MDHEN, CDR2 SYDVKM. The CDR3 runs 17 residues. The CDR3 DNA reads as TGTGCCAGCAGTTTAAATGTGTGGGGATCCTCTGGAAACACCATATATTTT. This codes for CASSLNVWGSSGNTIYF.

The chain links TRBV20-1 to TRBJ2-2; TRBD1 matches 9 bases. Per germline, CDR1 DFQATT and CDR2 SNEGSKA (reference sequence). After removal of 6 bases from V and 0 bases from J, the junction contained 8 bases not matched to a gene. The CDR3 has 16 residues. This CDR3 is CSATTGDRANTGELFF. The CDR3 DNA follows: TGCAGTGCGACCACGGGGGACAGGGCGAACACCGGGGAGCTGTTTTTT.

The chain couples TRBV30 to TRBJ2-1; 7 nucleotides agree with TRBD1. This CDR3 comprises 15 residues. From germline, CDR1 is GTSNPN and CDR2 SVGIG (reference sequence). V shed 0 bases, J shed 2 bases, and the junction held 4 bases outside the gene matches. The CDR3 DNA follows: TGTGCCTGGAGTGTTGACAGGGCCGCCTACAATGAGCAGTTCTTC. It specifies CAWSVDRAAYNEQFF.

This clonotype has at least ten counts. The chain joins TRBV20-1 to TRBJ2-1; TRBD2 matches 11 bases. After removal of 5 bases from V and 5 bases from J, the junction contained 5 bases not matched to a gene. Germline V gene lookup returns CDR1 DFQATT and CDR2 SNEGSKA (reference sequence). This CDR3 spans 14 amino acids. The CDR3 bases are TGCAGTGCTTATAGCGGGGGGGGGAACAATGAGCAGTTCTTC. Translated, it gives CSAYSGGGNNEQFF.

Ten or more counts support this clonotype. The chain combines TRBV6-2 or TRBV6-3 with TRBJ2-3; 9 nucleotides match TRBD2. V was clipped by 10 bases and J by 0 bases; unmatched bases: 11. Looked up from germline, CDR1 is MNHEY and CDR2 is SVGEGT. This CDR3 region has 16 residues. The CDR3 DNA reads as TGTGCCACTGGGGGCGGTCTAGCGGGAAGCACAGATACGCAGTATTTT. Amino acids: CATGGGLAGSTDTQYF.

This clonotype has at least ten counts. The V gene is TRBV3-1, the J gene TRBJ2-7; D call uncertain. Germline V lookup: CDR1 LGHDT, CDR2 YNNKEL (reference sequence). The CDR3 is made up of 12 amino acids. Trimming removed 6 bases at V and 0 bases at J, with 6 bases between. For the CDR3, the DNA is TGTGCCAGCAGTTACGGCTCCTACGAGCAGTACTTC. This codes for CASSYGSYEQYF.

In its sample, this clonotype was seen a few times. The rearrangement joins TRBV3-1 to TRBJ1-1; D is possibly TRBD1 (6 bases). Deletions cut 2 bases from V and 2 bases from J, with 12 bases between. The CDR3 is made up of 15 amino acids. Germline lookup yields CDR1 LGHDT and CDR2 YNNKEL (reference sequence). CDR3 coding DNA: TGTGCCAGCAGCCAAAAGTACAGGGCTAACACTGAAGCTTTCTTT. The encoded protein is CASSQKYRANTEAFF.

This clonotype was detected ten times or more. The rearrangement links TRBV6-5 to TRBJ1-4, with 7 bases matching TRBD1. Unmatched junction bases numbered 11, after V lost 4 bases and J lost 9 bases. This CDR3 contains 15 residues. Germline V gene data show CDR1 as MNHEY and CDR2 as SVGAGI. The CDR3 DNA is TGTGCCAGCAGTTCAGGACAGGCCGTAATGAAAAAACTGTTTTTT. It encodes CASSSGQAVMKKLFF.

This clonotype was detected a few times. The chain couples TRBV20-1 to TRBJ2-7; D may be TRBD2 (6 bases). The CDR3 contains 11 residues. Germline V lookup: CDR1 DFQATT, CDR2 SNEGSKA (reference sequence). V was cut by 6 bases and J by 6 bases, with 12 bases left in between. CDR3 coding DNA: TGCAGTGCGATGACTAGGATCGAGCAGTACTTC. Translated: CSAMTRIEQYF.

This clonotype has at least ten counts. The J gene is TRBJ2-1, the V gene TRBV29-1; D unclear. V dropped 4 bases and J dropped 9 bases, with 7 bases sitting between them. CDR1 and CDR2 from the germline V gene are SQVTM and ANQGSEA. This CDR3 has 10 residues. CDR3 nucleotides: TGCAGCGTTGGCTCCGGTGAGCAGTTCTTC. Translated, it gives CSVGSGEQFF.

This clonotype was counted many times. The chain has TRBV10-3 and TRBJ2-7; the D gene is possibly TRBD2 (9 bases). The V end lost 5 bases, the J end lost 7 bases, and 18 bases lay between the germline ends. This CDR3 comprises 14 residues. Germline V gene data show CDR1 as ENHRY and CDR2 as SYGVKD. CDR3 nucleotide sequence: TGTGCCATCAGTACTAGCGGGCACAGGGGGGAGCAGTACTTC. Protein product: CAISTSGHRGEQYF.

This clonotype has a count of ten or more. The chain is built from TRBV27 and TRBJ1-2, with D tentatively TRBD1 (6 bases). The CDR3 loop spans 15 amino acids. Germline V gene lookup returns CDR1 MNHEY and CDR2 SMNVEV (reference sequence). V was cut by 1 base and J by 4 bases, with 13 bases left in between. Here the CDR3 DNA reads TGTGCCAGCAGTTTATTCAGGGGTGTTTCCTATGGCTACACCTTC. Encoded protein: CASSLFRGVSYGYTF.

The CDR3 sequence: CASSAVAGARRGTGELFF. CDR3 in DNA: TGTGCCAGCAGCGCCGTAGCGGGGGCTCGGAGGGGAACCGGGGAGCTGTTTTTT. The chain combines TRBV9 with TRBJ2-2; 9 bases line up with TRBD2. With 3 bases clipped from V and 5 bases from J, the junction kept 14 bases outside the gene matches. From germline, CDR1 is SGDLS and CDR2 YYNGEE. The CDR3 is 18 amino acids.

This clonotype was seen a handful of times. The V call is TRBV5-4, the J call TRBJ2-1, with 9 nucleotides matching TRBD2. J was trimmed by 5 bases and V by 4 bases; bases with no gene match: 10. The germline gives CDR1 SGHNT, CDR2 YYREEE (reference sequence). The CDR3 consists of 16 residues. The DNA of the CDR3 is TGTGCCAGCAGCGGGGGCCTAGCGGGGTTTGACAATGAGCAGTTCTTC. Translated: CASSGGLAGFDNEQFF.

In its sample, this clonotype was seen a few times. This rearrangement joins TRBV4-2 to TRBJ1-5; 8 bases agree with TRBD1. V shed 0 bases, J shed 5 bases, and the junction held 3 bases outside the gene matches. CDR3 size: 15 residues. CDR1 is LGHNA and CDR2 is YNFKEQ in the germline V gene. CDR3 nucleotide sequence: TGTGCCAGCAGCCAAGATGGACAGGGCCATCAGCCCCAGCATTTT. Amino acids: CASSQDGQGHQPQHF.

J is TRBJ2-7 and V is TRBV20-1, with D perhaps matching TRBD1 or TRBD2 (5 bases each). V was trimmed by 6 bases and J by 0 bases, leaving 12 bases between them. The CDR3 runs 13 residues. Germline loops: CDR1 DFQATT, CDR2 SNEGSKA (reference sequence). The CDR3 sequence: CSAGRMGSYEQYF. CDR3 DNA: TGCAGTGCGGGACGCATGGGCTCCTACGAGCAGTACTTC.

This chain joins TRBV7-8 and TRBJ1-4; D remains ambiguous. Germline V gives CDR1 SGHVS, CDR2 FQNEAQ. CDR3 length equals 13 residues. V lost 6 bases to trimming and J lost 8 bases, with 13 bases between them. The CDR3 nucleotides read TGTGCCAGCAGAAGCACCGTGGGGGAAAAACTGTTTTTT. It is translated as CASRSTVGEKLFF.

The chain is built from TRBV12-3 or TRBV12-4 and TRBJ2-6, with D hard to call. The V end was cut by 6 bases, the J end by 3 bases, with 6 bases between. The CDR3 has 13 amino acids. The CDR3, as DNA: TGTGCCAGCAGGATGGGTGGGGCCAACGTCCTGACTTTC. It specifies CASRMGGANVLTF.

This clonotype was recorded a few times. V is TRBV12-3 or TRBV12-4 and J is TRBJ1-2; 10 bases line up with TRBD1. The CDR3 totals 14 residues. V shed 6 bases, J shed 7 bases, and the junction held 8 bases outside the gene matches. CDR3 sequence: CASSRDRGKGGYTF. DNA for the CDR3: TGTGCCAGCAGCCGGGACAGGGGTAAAGGTGGCTACACCTTC.

This clonotype was seen repeatedly, ten times or more. V and J are TRBV19 and TRBJ1-1; D call uncertain. V dropped 1 base and J dropped 4 bases, with 10 bases sitting between them. The CDR3 has 14 amino acids. CDR1 and CDR2 (germline): LNHDA, SQIVND (reference sequence). In DNA, the CDR3 is TGTGCCAGTAGTATAGGGGAGGGCCTCACTGAAGCTTTCTTT. Its translation: CASSIGEGLTEAFF.

The chain employs TRBV9 and TRBJ2-1, with D unclear. Germline V lookup: CDR1 SGDLS, CDR2 YYNGEE. Trimming shortened V by 3 bases and J by 9 bases, and 10 bases separated the two germline ends. This CDR3 is 12 amino acids long. CDR3 protein: CASSGSVTEQFF. The CDR3 region has the DNA TGTGCCAGCAGCGGGAGTGTGACTGAGCAGTTCTTC.

The chain uses TRBV20-1 and TRBJ2-7; maybe TRBD2 (5 bases). The CDR3 is 14 amino acids. V dropped 6 bases and J dropped 2 bases, with 17 bases sitting between them. CDR1 and CDR2 (germline): DFQATT, SNEGSKA (reference sequence). The CDR3 DNA sequence: TGCAGTGCCACGAGGGCTAAGGCTCCCTACGAGCAGTACTTC. This sequence encodes CSATRAKAPYEQYF.

Only a few counts were recorded for this clonotype. The chain is built from TRBV12-1 and TRBJ2-1. TRBV12-1 corresponds to a pseudogene. The CDR3 is made up of 17 amino acids. The CDR3 nucleotides are TGTGCCAGCAGCTTTGGGAATCCGGCCGACGGCTACAATGAGCAGTTCTTC. Its translation is CASSFGNPADGYNEQFF.